This T cell receptor (beta chain) was sequenced during a study of T cell repertoires in aging, cancer and after chemotherapy. Study-wide context: Donors were grouped into six age bands spanning 30 or younger through 70 or older. Around 8.8 million TCR reads were in the whole dataset.

Amplification of TCR beta used genomic DNA extracted from peripheral blood. This clonotype was seen a few times. What it binds is unknown. Rearranged V-D-J TRB sequences were amplified with a mixed TRB-A/B primer pool. TCRdb re-analysed the multiplex PCR reads in MiXCR, keeping a single row per CDR3 protein. Of around 3,000 distinct CDR3 sequences in the sample, about 29% were seen once. Regarding the study as a whole: These repertoire data do not allow conclusions about immunological memory after chemotherapy.

This clonotype was obtained from a human donor with a solid tumor. The specimen was blood.

The CDR3 sequence: CSASSVGNEQFF. CDR3 DNA sequence: TGCAGTGCTAGTTCTGTCGGCAATGAGCAGTTCTTC. The chain recombines TRBV20-1 with TRBJ2-1; D is unclear. The germline CDR1 and CDR2 sequences are DFQATT and SNEGSKA (reference sequence). The CDR3 runs to 12 residues. V lost 3 bases, J lost 6 bases, and 9 bases lay in between.